This is a list of T cell receptor beta chains from one sample in a study of blood T cell repertoires in COVID-19. TCRdb keeps only in-frame clones here, not all; method: immunoSEQ multiplex PCR. The repertoire holds about 46,000 clones, with 80% to 90% as singletons. The specimen sequenced was peripheral blood. Receptor source: a human donor in a cohort sampled during active COVID-19. Each CDR3 is given with its conserved first and last residue. D genes are given only for firm matches. Not all rows give a size; the values are once, few, many and, for expanded clones, a class.

J gene | clone size | V gene | CDR3 length | D gene | CDR3 DNA | CDR3 protein
TRBJ2-7 | few | TRBV6-2/TRBV6-3 | 16 | TRBD1 | TGTGCCAGCAGTTACTCGGGACAGGGGGATGCCTACGAGCAGTACTTC | CASSYSGQGDAYEQYF
TRBJ2-7 | - | TRBV6-1 | 16 | TRBD2 | TGTGCCAGCAGTGAATACCTAGCGGGGAGCTCCTACGAGCAGTACTTC | CASSEYLAGSSYEQYF
TRBJ2-7 | few | TRBV2 | 18 | TRBD1 | TGTGCCAGCAGTCAACCCCCGGGACAGGGGGCGATCTCCCACGAGCAGTACTTC | CASSQPPGQGAISHEQYF
TRBJ2-1 | - | TRBV25-1 | 16 | TRBD2 | TGTGCCAGCAGGACCGGAGAGCGGGGGGGATACAATGAGCAGTTCTTC | CASRTGERGGYNEQFF
TRBJ2-3 | - | TRBV30 | 10 | - | TGTGCCTGGAGATCTGATACGCAGTATTTT | CAWRSDTQYF
TRBJ2-7 | - | TRBV7-3 | 13 | - | TGTGCCAGCAGCTTGGACTCGACCTACGAGCAGTACTTC | CASSLDSTYEQYF
TRBJ2-7 | - | TRBV5-5 | 15 | - | TGTGCCAGCAGCGGTCCCGGGACGTTCGCGGGGGAGCAGTACTTC | CASSGPGTFAGEQYF
TRBJ1-1 | - | TRBV7-6 | 14 | - | TGTGCCAGCAGCTTAAGCTCGGGGGGCGCTGAAGCTTTCTTT | CASSLSSGGAEAFF
TRBJ1-3 | once | TRBV6-5 | 16 | - | TGTGCCAGCAGTTACTCTGGAACAGTCTCTGGAAACACCATATATTTT | CASSYSGTVSGNTIYF
TRBJ2-7 | once | TRBV4-1 | 15 | - | TGCGCCAGCAGCCAAGAGATTAACAGTGGTTACGAGCAGTACTTC | CASSQEINSGYEQYF
TRBJ1-2 | - | TRBV6-5 | 15 | TRBD1 | TGTGCCAGCAGAAGCACTACCGGGACAGGGAAAGGCTACACCTTC | CASRSTTGTGKGYTF
TRBJ1-2 | - | TRBV28 | 13 | - | TGTGCCAGCAGTAGAAACCTAGGCGGAGGCTACACCTTC | CASSRNLGGGYTF
TRBJ2-7 | - | TRBV10-3 | 15 | TRBD1 | TGTGCCATCAGTGAGAGGGGACAGCGTTACTACGAGCAGTACTTC | CAISERGQRYYEQYF
TRBJ2-7 | once | TRBV5-1 | 15 | TRBD1 | TGCGCCAGCAGCTTGGAAGGACAGGGACCCTACGAGCAGTACTTC | CASSLEGQGPYEQYF
TRBJ2-1 | - | TRBV27 | 19 | TRBD1 | TGTGCCAGCAGTCCATTCCTTTTAAGGGACAGAACTGTCTACAATGAGCAGTTCTTC | CASSPFLLRDRTVYNEQFF
TRBJ1-1 | - | TRBV7-9 | 13 | - | TGTGCCAGCAGCTTCGGAGAGAACACTGAAGCTTTCTTT | CASSFGENTEAFF
TRBJ2-1 | few | TRBV28 | 17 | TRBD2 | TGTGCCAGCAGTTCTCCCAGGGCGGGAGTGGCCTACAATGAGCAGTTCTTC | CASSSPRAGVAYNEQFF
TRBJ2-1 | - | TRBV27 | 18 | TRBD2 | TGTGCCAGCAGTTTATCGACTCTAGCGGGCCCCACAGGGAGTGAGCAGTTCTTC | CASSLSTLAGPTGSEQFF
TRBJ2-3 | - | TRBV29-1 | 13 | TRBD2 | TGCAGCGTTAGCGGGGGGGTGGCAGATACGCAGTATTTT | CSVSGGVADTQYF
TRBJ1-5 | - | TRBV6-5 | 15 | - | TGTGCCAGCAGTCAAAGGGGGATCGGCGATCAGCCCCAGCATTTT | CASSQRGIGDQPQHF
TRBJ1-6 | few | TRBV28 | 15 | TRBD1 | TGTGCCACCACGTCCGGGACAGGGGATAATTCACCCCTCCACTTT | CATTSGTGDNSPLHF
TRBJ2-7 | - | TRBV6-7 | 16 | - | TGTGCCAGCCGGCGACCTTGTGGGGGACTCTCCTACGAGCAGTACTTC | CASRRPCGGLSYEQYF
TRBJ1-1 | - | TRBV4-1 | 13 | - | TGCGCCAGCAGCCAAGGGCTGACTACTGAAGCTTTCTTT | CASSQGLTTEAFF